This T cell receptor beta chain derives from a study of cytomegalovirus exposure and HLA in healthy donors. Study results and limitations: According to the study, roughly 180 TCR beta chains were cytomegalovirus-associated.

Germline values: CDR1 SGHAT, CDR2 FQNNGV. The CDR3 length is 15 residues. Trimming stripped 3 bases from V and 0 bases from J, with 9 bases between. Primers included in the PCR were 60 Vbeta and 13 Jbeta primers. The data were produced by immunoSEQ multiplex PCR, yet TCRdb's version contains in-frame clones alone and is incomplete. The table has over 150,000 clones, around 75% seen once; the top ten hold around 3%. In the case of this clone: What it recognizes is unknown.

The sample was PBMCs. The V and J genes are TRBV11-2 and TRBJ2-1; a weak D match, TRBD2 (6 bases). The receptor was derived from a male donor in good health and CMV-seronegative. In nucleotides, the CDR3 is TGTGCCAGCAGCTTTCCTAGCGTCTCCTACAATGAGCAGTTCTTC. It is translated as CASSFPSVSYNEQFF. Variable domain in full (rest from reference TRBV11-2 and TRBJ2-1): EAGVAQSPRYKIIEKRQSVAFWCNPISGHATLYWYQQILGQGPKLLIQFQNNGVVDDSQLPKDRFSAERLKGVDSTLKIQPAKLEDSAVYLCASSFPSVSYNEQFFGPGTRLTVL.